The 3 T cell receptor beta chains in this list originate from one sample, sequenced in a study of OX40 agonist ivuxolimab in advanced cancers. The assay was immunoSEQ multiplex PCR, and TCRdb's table has in-frame clones only and misses some. The sample holds some 25,000 clones, approximately 80% seen once. The source was CD4+ or CD8+ T cells sorted from blood, collected in a trial of the OX40 agonist ivuxolimab. These TCRs come from an adult with an advanced solid tumor such as melanoma, head and neck, liver or kidney cancer.

This rearrangement joins TRBV28 to TRBJ2-3, with a possible D match to TRBD2 (6 bases). Germline values: CDR1 MDHEN, CDR2 SYDVKM. Trimming left V 5 bases short and J 0 bases short, with 12 bases between. The CDR3 extends over 15 amino acids. The CDR3 is CASSNWTISTDTQYF. Here the CDR3 DNA reads TGTGCCAGCAGTAACTGGACTATAAGCACAGATACGCAGTATTTT.

This clone turned up a few times. The chain uses TRBV28 and TRBJ1-1, with D possibly being TRBD1 (6 bases). The CDR3 is 11 amino acids. Trimming shortened V by 7 bases and J by 12 bases, and 15 bases separated the two germline ends. Germline V CDR1 and CDR2: MDHEN, SYDVKM. DNA of the CDR3: TGTGCCAGCACCGTACAGGGTTTGTCTTTCTTT. It translates to CASTVQGLSFF. Using reference TRBV28 and TRBJ1-1 for the parts outside the CDR3, the full variable domain is DVKVTQSSRYLVKRTGEKVFLECVQDMDHENMFWYRQDPGLGLRLIYFSYDVKMKEKGDIPEGYSVSREKKERFSLILESASTNQTSMYLCASTVQGLSFFGQGTRLTVV.

This clone came up once. The chain joins TRBV9 to TRBJ2-3, with TRBD2 matching over 14 bases. V lost 4 bases, J lost 6 bases, and 7 bases stayed unmatched. The germline V gene has CDR1 SGDLS and CDR2 YYNGEE. The CDR3 has 16 residues. DNA of the CDR3: TGTGCCAGCAGCCCCCGACTAGCGGGAGGGCTCGATACGCAGTATTTT. It specifies CASSPRLAGGLDTQYF.